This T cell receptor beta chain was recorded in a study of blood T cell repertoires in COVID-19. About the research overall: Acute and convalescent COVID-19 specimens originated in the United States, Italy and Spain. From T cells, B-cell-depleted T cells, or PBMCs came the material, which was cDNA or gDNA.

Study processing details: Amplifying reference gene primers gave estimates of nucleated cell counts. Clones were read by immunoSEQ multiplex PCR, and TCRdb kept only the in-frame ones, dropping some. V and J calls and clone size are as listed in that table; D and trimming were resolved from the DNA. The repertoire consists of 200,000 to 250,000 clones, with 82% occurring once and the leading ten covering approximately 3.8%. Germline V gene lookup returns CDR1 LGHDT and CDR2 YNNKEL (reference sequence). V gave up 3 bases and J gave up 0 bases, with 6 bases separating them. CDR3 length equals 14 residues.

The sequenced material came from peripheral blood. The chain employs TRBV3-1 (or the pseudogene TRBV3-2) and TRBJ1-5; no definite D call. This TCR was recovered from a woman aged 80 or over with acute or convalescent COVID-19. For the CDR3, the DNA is TGTGCCAGCAGCCAGGCCAATAGCAATCAGCCCCAGCATTTT. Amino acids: CASSQANSNQPQHF.